The clone carrying this TCR beta chain turned up a few times. Its matching antigen is unknown. Sample time point: sample taken at primary tumor resection. The sequenced material consisted of unsorted whole RNA from tumor, nontumor lung or frozen PBMC. The donors were 65 to 85 patients with non-small cell lung cancer that was early-stage and untreated. This specimen comes from a study of spatial heterogeneity in lung cancer. Study-wide context: Unique TCR and UMI combinations averaged more than ten appearances each in raw reads. Points from the study as a whole: Ubiquitous, expanded tumor-derived TCRs were more frequently observed in blood at resection than at follow-up.

A distinct unique molecular identifier was carried by each TCR cDNA molecule. From the 5' RACE reads, TCRdb called clonotypes with MiXCR, one entry per CDR3 protein. The sample comprises almost 75,000 distinct CDR3 sequences, less than 15% of which are singletons, and roughly 6.7% rests with the top ten. Sequencing used PBMCs, obtained at surgery. This sequence was found in a male donor with early-stage non-small cell lung cancer.

CDR3 amino acids: CASSARQVGDSPLHF. CDR3 in DNA: TGTGCCAGCTCAGCCCGCCAGGTGGGCGATTCACCCCTCCACTTT. The chain carries TRBV18 and TRBJ1-6, with no clear D. V lost 5 bases, J lost 8 bases, and 16 bases lay in between. The germline CDR1 and CDR2 sequences are KGHSH and LQKENI. The CDR3 contains 15 residues.